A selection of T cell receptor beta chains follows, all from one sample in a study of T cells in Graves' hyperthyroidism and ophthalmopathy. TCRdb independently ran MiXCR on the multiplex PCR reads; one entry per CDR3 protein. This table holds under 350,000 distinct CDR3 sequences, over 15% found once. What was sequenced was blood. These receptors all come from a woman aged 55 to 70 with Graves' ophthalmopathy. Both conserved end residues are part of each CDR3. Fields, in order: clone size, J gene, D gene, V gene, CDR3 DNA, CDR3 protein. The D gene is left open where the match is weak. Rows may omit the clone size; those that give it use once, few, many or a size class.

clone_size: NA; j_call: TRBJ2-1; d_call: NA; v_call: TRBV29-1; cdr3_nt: TGCAGCGTTGGGACGCACGGGTTTTACAATGAGCAGTTCTTC; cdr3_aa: CSVGTHGFYNEQFF
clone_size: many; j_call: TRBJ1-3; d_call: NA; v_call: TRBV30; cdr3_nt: TGTGCCTGGAGTGAGCCCGGGACCAACTCTGGAAACACCATATATTTT; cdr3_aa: CAWSEPGTNSGNTIYF
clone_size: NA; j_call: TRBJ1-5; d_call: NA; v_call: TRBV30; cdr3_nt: TGTGCCTGGAGTGATAAGGGACAGCCCCAGCATTTT; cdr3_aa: CAWSDKGQPQHF
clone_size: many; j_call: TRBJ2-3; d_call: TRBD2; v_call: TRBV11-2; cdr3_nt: TGTGCCAGCAGCTTAGGGGGGGGGGTCCAGACGCAGTATTTT; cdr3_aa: CASSLGGGVQTQYF
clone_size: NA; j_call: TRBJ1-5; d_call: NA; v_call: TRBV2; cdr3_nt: TGTGCCAGCAGTGAGATCAGTTATAGCAATCAGCCCCAGCATTTT; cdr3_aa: CASSEISYSNQPQHF
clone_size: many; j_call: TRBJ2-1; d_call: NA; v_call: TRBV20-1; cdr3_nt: TGCAGTGCTAGAGAAGGCGGCTCCTACAATGAGCAGTTCTTC; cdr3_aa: CSAREGGSYNEQFF
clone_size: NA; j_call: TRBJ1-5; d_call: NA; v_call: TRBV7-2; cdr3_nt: TGTGCCAGCAGCTTAGGGGTTCAGGTTCAGCCCCAGCATTTT; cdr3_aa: CASSLGVQVQPQHF
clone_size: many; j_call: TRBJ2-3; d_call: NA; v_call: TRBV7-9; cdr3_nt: TGTGCCAGCAGCGGTCTTTCCCAGGATACGCAGTATTTT; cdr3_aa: CASSGLSQDTQYF
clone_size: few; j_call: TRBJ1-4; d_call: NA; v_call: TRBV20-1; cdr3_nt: TGCAGTGCTCCCCTTTATGAAACTAATGAAAAACTGTTTTTT; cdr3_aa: CSAPLYETNEKLFF
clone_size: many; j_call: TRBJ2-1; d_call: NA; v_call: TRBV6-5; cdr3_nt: TGTGCCAGCAGTTACGCCCCACGCCAGGGGGGCACGTACAATGAGCAGTTCTTC; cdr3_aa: CASSYAPRQGGTYNEQFF
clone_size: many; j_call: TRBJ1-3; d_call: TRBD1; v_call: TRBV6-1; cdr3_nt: TGTGCCAGCAGGAAGACAGGGGGCTTAAGAAACACCATATATTTT; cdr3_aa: CASRKTGGLRNTIYF
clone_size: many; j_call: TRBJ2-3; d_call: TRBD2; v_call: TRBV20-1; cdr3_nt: TGCAGTGCTAGAGATTACGGGGGGGCCGAAGATACGCAGTATTTT; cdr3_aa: CSARDYGGAEDTQYF
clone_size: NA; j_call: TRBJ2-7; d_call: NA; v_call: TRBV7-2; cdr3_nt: TGTGCCAGCAGCTTGAGACACCACCCCTACGAGCAGTACTTC; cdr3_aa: CASSLRHHPYEQYF
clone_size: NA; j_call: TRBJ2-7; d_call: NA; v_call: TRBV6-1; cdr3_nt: TGTGCCAGCAACATGCCAGCGGGTGGTAGGAACGAGCAGTACTTC; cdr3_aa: CASNMPAGGRNEQYF
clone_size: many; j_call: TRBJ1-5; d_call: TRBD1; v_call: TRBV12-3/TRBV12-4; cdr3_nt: TGTGCCAGCACCTCAGACAGGGTTTTTAGTCAGCCCCAGCATTTT; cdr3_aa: CASTSDRVFSQPQHF
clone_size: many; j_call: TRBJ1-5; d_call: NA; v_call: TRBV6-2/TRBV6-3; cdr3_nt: TGTGCCAGCAGTTACGCCGGGACCGTCAATCAGCCCCAGCATTTT; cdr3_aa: CASSYAGTVNQPQHF
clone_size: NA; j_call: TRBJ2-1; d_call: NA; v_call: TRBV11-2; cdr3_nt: TGTGCCAGCAGCTTAGGGCGCCCCAATGAGCAGTTCTTC; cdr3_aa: CASSLGRPNEQFF
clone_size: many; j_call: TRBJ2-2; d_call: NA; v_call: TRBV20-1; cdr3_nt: TGCAGTGCCATACGGGGGGCGCGCACCGGGGAGCTGTTTTTT; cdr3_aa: CSAIRGARTGELFF
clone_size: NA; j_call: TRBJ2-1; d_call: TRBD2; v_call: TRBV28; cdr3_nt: TGTGCCAGCAGCCAAGATTTCCGGACTAGCGGGAGATTGGGGGAATATTACGATGAGCAGTTCTTC; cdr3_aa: CASSQDFRTSGRLGEYYDEQFF
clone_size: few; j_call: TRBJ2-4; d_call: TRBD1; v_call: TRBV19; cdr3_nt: TGTGCCAGTAGTATATCGACAGGGGTAAACATTCAGTACTTC; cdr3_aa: CASSISTGVNIQYF
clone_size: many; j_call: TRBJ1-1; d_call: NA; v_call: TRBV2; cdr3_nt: TGTGCCAGCAGTGAAGCGCTTAACACTGAAGCTTTCTTT; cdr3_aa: CASSEALNTEAFF
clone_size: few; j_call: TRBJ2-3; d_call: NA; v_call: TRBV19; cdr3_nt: TGTACCAGTAGTATCGTTGGGAGGCAGAGTCTCACAGATACGCAGTATTTT; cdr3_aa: CTSSIVGRQSLTDTQYF
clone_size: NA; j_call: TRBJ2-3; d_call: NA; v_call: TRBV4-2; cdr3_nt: TGTGCCAGCAGCCAAGCATCACTTAGCACAGATACGCAGTATTTT; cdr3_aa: CASSQASLSTDTQYF
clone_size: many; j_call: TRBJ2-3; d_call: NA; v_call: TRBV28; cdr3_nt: TGTGCCAGCAGTTCGGTAGATACGCAGTATTTT; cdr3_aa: CASSSVDTQYF
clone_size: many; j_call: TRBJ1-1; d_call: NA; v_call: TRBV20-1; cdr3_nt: TGCAGTGCTAGTAACGCAAGGGCAGGTCGGACTGAAGCTTTCTTT; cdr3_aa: CSASNARAGRTEAFF
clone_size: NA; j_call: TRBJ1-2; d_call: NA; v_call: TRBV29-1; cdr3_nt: TGCAGCGCCGGGGTAGGGCGGGGTGATGGCTACACCTTC; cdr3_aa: CSAGVGRGDGYTF
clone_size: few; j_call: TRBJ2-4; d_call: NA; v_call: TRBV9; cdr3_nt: TGTGCCAGCAGCGTAGGCGGGGAAGGGAACATTCAGTACTTC; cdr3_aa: CASSVGGEGNIQYF
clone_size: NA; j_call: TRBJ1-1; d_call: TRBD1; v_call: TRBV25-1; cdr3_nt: TGTGCCAGCAGTGACCTTAGACAGGGGGGCACTGAAGCTTTCTTT; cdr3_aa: CASSDLRQGGTEAFF
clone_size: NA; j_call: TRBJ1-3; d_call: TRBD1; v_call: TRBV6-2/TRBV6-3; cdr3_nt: TGTGCCAGCGGACAGGACTACTCTGGAAACACCATATATTTT; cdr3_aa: CASGQDYSGNTIYF
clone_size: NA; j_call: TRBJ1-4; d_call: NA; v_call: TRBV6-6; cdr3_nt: TGTGCCAGCAGTTACGGTTCAACTAATGAAAAACTGTTTTTT; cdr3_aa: CASSYGSTNEKLFF
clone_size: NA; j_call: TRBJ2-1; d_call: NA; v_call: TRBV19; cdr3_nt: TGTGCCAGTAGTGGGGCGGGTTACAATGAGCAGTTCTTC; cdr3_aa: CASSGAGYNEQFF
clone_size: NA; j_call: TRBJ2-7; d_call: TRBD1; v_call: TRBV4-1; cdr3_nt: TGCGCCAGCAGCCGCTCCGGGACAGGGGGCGGCGAGCAGTACTTC; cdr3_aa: CASSRSGTGGGEQYF
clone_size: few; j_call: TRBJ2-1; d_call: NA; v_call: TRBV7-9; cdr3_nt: TGTGCCAACAGCAGACTAGTGAATGAGCAGTTCTTC; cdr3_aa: CANSRLVNEQFF
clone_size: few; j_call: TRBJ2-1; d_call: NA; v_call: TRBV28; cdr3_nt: TGTGCCAGCAGTTTCCAGAACTACGAGCAGTTCTTC; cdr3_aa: CASSFQNYEQFF
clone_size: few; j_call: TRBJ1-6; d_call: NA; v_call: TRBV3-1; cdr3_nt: TGTGCCAGCAGCCAAGCCGGTGGGGGGCTTAATGCCTATAATTCACCCCTCCACTTT; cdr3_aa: CASSQAGGGLNAYNSPLHF
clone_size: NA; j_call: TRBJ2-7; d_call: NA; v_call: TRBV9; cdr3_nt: TGTGCCAGCAGCGTAGAGGGCAGGGTCCAGGAGCAGTACTTC; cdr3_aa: CASSVEGRVQEQYF
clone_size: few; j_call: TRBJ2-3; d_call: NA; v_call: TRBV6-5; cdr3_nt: TGTGCCAGCATTGTACCCGGAAACAGAGGCACAGATACGCAGTATTTT; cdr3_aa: CASIVPGNRGTDTQYF
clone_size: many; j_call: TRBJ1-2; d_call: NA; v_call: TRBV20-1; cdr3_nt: TGCAGTGCTATGAGGGGCAGGGTTGGCTACACCTTC; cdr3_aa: CSAMRGRVGYTF
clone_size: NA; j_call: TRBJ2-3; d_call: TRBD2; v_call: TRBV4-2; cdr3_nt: TGTGCCAGCAGCCAAGAAGGACTAGCGGTAGGAGGGACAGATACGCAGTATTTT; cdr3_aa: CASSQEGLAVGGTDTQYF
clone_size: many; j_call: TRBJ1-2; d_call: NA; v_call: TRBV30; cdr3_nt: TGTGCCTGGAGTACGAACTATGGCTACACCTTC; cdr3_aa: CAWSTNYGYTF
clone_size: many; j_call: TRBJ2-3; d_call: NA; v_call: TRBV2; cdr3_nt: TGTGCCAGCAGTCAAACTCCAGGGAGAGATACGCAGTATTTT; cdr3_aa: CASSQTPGRDTQYF
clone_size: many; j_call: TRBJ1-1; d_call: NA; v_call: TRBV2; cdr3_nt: TGTGCCAGCACCCGAACCCCTCAGTCGATGAACACTGAAGCTTTCTTT; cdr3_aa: CASTRTPQSMNTEAFF
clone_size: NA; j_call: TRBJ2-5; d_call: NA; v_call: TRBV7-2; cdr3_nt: TGTGCCAGCACCCTCATCCCCGGACTCCAAGAGACCCAGTACTTC; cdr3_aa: CASTLIPGLQETQYF
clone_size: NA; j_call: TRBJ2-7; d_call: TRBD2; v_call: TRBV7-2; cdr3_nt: TGTGCCAGCAGCTTAATTGGGCGGGGGGAAACATCCTACGAGCAGTACTTC; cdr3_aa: CASSLIGRGETSYEQYF
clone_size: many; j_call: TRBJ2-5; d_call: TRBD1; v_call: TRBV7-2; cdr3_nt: TGTGCCAGCAGCTTAGACAGGGGGCGCGTCGAGACCCAGTACTTC; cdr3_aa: CASSLDRGRVETQYF
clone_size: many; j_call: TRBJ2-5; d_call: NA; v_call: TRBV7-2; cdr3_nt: TGTGCCAGCAGCGACAGAAGCCAAGAGACCCAGTACTTC; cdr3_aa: CASSDRSQETQYF
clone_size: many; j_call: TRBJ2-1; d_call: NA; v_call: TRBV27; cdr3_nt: TGTGCCAGCAGCTTCAGACTACCAACGTACCGGAATGAGCAGTTCTTC; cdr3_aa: CASSFRLPTYRNEQFF